The 9 T cell receptor beta chains reported below all come from one sample, sequenced in a study of spatial heterogeneity in lung cancer. Stated time point: blood at routine non-recurrence follow-up after resection. From the 5' RACE reads, TCRdb called clonotypes with MiXCR, one entry per CDR3 protein. The data show about 120,000 distinct CDR3 sequences, with roughly a tenth seen just once and about 24% held by the top ten. Here the sequenced sample was PBMCs, taken at follow-up. The source of these receptors is a female donor with early-stage non-small cell lung cancer.

V is TRBV5-1 and J is TRBJ2-3, with TRBD2 identical over 10 bases. The CDR3 loop spans 16 amino acids. Germline lookup yields CDR1 SGHRS and CDR2 YFSETQ. Trimming cost V 6 bases and J 1 base; bases outside gene matches: 8. CDR3 loop: CASTRFGTSGTDTQYF. The CDR3 DNA reads as TGCGCCAGCACCAGATTCGGGACTAGCGGCACAGATACGCAGTATTTT.

This clonotype showed up just a few times. The rearrangement links TRBV7-3 to TRBJ2-3; 8 bases are shared with TRBD2. The CDR3 is made up of 15 amino acids. Germline V gene sequence: CDR1 SGHTA, CDR2 FQGTGA. V shed 6 bases and J 1 base; nucleotides not matched to a gene: 6. CDR3 in amino acids: CASSLRGARTDTQYF. The DNA of the CDR3 is TGTGCCAGCAGTCTGCGGGGGGCTCGCACAGATACGCAGTATTTT.

The chain couples TRBV2 to TRBJ1-1, with a weak D call TRBD1 (5 bases). The ends were cut back, 6 bases at V and 0 bases at J, with 8 bases in the middle. Germline-derived CDR1 and CDR2 are SNHLY and FYNNEI. The CDR3 extends over 13 amino acids. CDR3 DNA: TGTGCCAGCAGGTTGACAGTGAACACTGAAGCTTTCTTT. Translated: CASRLTVNTEAFF.

The chain's CDR3 is CASSIDGFGVGHNQPQHF. CDR3 DNA sequence: TGTGCCAGTAGTATCGATGGCTTCGGGGTTGGCCACAATCAGCCCCAGCATTTT. V gene TRBV19 combines with J gene TRBJ1-5, with D unclear. Germline values: CDR1 LNHDA, CDR2 SQIVND (reference sequence). The germline V and J ends were trimmed by 3 bases and 3 bases, with 21 bases remaining between them. This CDR3 has 18 residues.

J is TRBJ1-2 and V is TRBV27, with TRBD1 as a possible D gene (5 bases). This CDR3 contains 16 residues. Germline loops: CDR1 MNHEY, CDR2 SMNVEV (reference sequence). V was pared by 3 bases and J by 4 bases, with 18 bases between. The CDR3 DNA reads TGTGCCAGCAGTTTGGGGCCCCCCCCCAACGGCTATGGCTACACCTTC. Translating it yields CASSLGPPPNGYGYTF.

The table lists this clonotype with a few counts. This chain connects TRBV2 to TRBJ2-1; a weak D match, TRBD1 (6 bases). The CDR3 is made up of 16 amino acids. The V end lost 6 bases, the J end lost 0 bases, and 15 bases lay between the germline ends. Germline values: CDR1 SNHLY, CDR2 FYNNEI. The CDR3 DNA reads as TGTGCCAGCAGCCCGAGACAGGTTAGCTCCTACAATGAGCAGTTCTTC. Translated, it gives CASSPRQVSSYNEQFF.

This clonotype showed up many times. The V gene is TRBV4-2, the J gene TRBJ2-3, with 8 bases lining up with TRBD2. This CDR3 comprises 15 residues. Germline V CDR1 and CDR2: LGHNA, YNFKEQ. V lost 2 bases, J lost 4 bases, and 5 bases stayed unmatched. CDR3 sequence reads: CASSQTAGDSDTQYF. The CDR3 DNA is TGTGCCAGCAGCCAAACAGCGGGAGATTCAGATACGCAGTATTTT.

This clonotype was seen only a few times. The J gene is TRBJ2-1, the V gene TRBV11-2, with 8 bases that match TRBD2. With 0 bases clipped from V and 6 bases from J, the junction kept 4 bases outside the gene matches. This CDR3 region has 15 residues. Germline lookup yields CDR1 SGHAT and CDR2 FQNNGV. CDR3 loop: CASSLDGLASNEQFF. The CDR3 DNA reads TGTGCCAGCAGCTTAGATGGACTAGCTAGCAATGAGCAGTTCTTC.

This clonotype was recorded many times. V gene TRBV6-5 combines with J gene TRBJ1-2, with TRBD1 as a possible D gene (6 bases). CDR1 and CDR2 from the germline V gene are MNHEY and SVGAGI. The CDR3 length is 14 residues. The ends were cut back, 4 bases at V and 2 bases at J, with 11 bases in the middle. CDR3 bases: TGTGCCAGCAGTTCGACAGGCTTAAACTATGGCTACACCTTC. As protein: CASSSTGLNYGYTF.